Described below is a single TCR beta chain sequence and its context. Germline CDR1 reads SGHAT; CDR2 reads FQNNGV. The CDR3 runs to 15 residues. J lost 2 bases, V lost 6 bases, and 5 bases had no gene match. This entry is derived from a study of blood T cell repertoires in COVID-19. About the research overall: T cells, B-cell-depleted T cells, or PBMCs supplied cDNA or gDNA.

The method was immunoSEQ multiplex PCR; TCRdb's version includes in-frame clones alone and lacks a portion of them. The table shows 250,000 to 300,000 clones, with about 86% occurring only once. Specimen: peripheral blood. The clonotype originates from a man aged 18 to 35 with active or convalescent COVID-19. V is TRBV11-2 and J is TRBJ2-7; 12 nucleotides line up with TRBD2. DNA for the CDR3: TGTGCCAGCAGACAACTAGCGGGGGGCGCCTACGAGCAGTACTTC. This gives the protein CASRQLAGGAYEQYF.